The 25 T cell receptor beta chains below come from one sample, sequenced in a study of blood T cell repertoires in COVID-19. Here immunoSEQ multiplex PCR was the method, and the copy in TCRdb shows in-frame clones only, minus some. This table has about 210,000 clones, approximately 86% appearing once. Sequencing was carried out using PBMCs or T cells enriched from blood (not recorded which). Source of these receptors: a woman between 25 and 40 years old who had been exposed to COVID-19.

The V call is TRBV15, the J call TRBJ1-5, with 8 bases that match TRBD1. Looked up from germline, CDR1 is LNHNV and CDR2 is YYDKDF (reference sequence). V gave up 8 bases and J gave up 2 bases; unmatched junction bases: 2. The CDR3 totals 13 residues. The CDR3 protein is CATQQGGNQPQHF. The DNA for the CDR3 is TGTGCCACCCAACAGGGGGGCAATCAGCCCCAGCATTTT.

V gene TRBV19 combines with J gene TRBJ2-7; no reliable D call. Trimming stripped 1 base from V and 2 bases from J, with 12 bases between. Germline CDR1 LNHDA, CDR2 SQIVND (reference sequence). CDR3 length: 15 residues. As DNA, the CDR3 is TGTGCCAGTAGTATAGGGTCAGGCGACACCTACGAGCAGTACTTC. This sequence encodes CASSIGSGDTYEQYF.

The genes are TRBV9 and TRBJ2-1, with 9 bases identical to TRBD2. CDR1 and CDR2 from the germline V gene are SGDLS and YYNGEE. CDR3 length: 16 amino acids. The V and J ends lost 4 bases and 5 bases, in that order; junction bases with no gene match: 10. CDR3 sequence (DNA): TGTGCCAGCAGCCAATCCCTGGCGGGGGGGAACAATGAGCAGTTCTTC. This sequence encodes CASSQSLAGGNNEQFF.

The rearrangement uses TRBV14 and TRBJ1-2, with unresolved D. This CDR3 contains 14 residues. CDR1 and CDR2 (germline): SGHDN, FVKESK. With 2 bases removed from V and 4 bases from J, the gap between germline ends came to 11 bases. CDR3 bases: TGTGCCAGCAGCCAAATTGGGCAGCCCTATGGCTACACCTTC. Protein: CASSQIGQPYGYTF.

The chain joins TRBV6-5 to TRBJ2-2; TRBD1 is a possible D gene (5 bases). V lost 10 bases and J 4 bases, leaving 13 bases between the germline ends. The CDR3 runs to 13 residues. Germline V gene data show CDR1 as MNHEY and CDR2 as SVGAGI. The CDR3 reads CATNPGFTGELFF. As DNA, the CDR3 is TGTGCCACCAACCCAGGGTTCACCGGGGAGCTGTTTTTT.

J is TRBJ2-6 and V is TRBV3-1 (or the pseudogene TRBV3-2); tentative D call: TRBD1 (6 bases). The CDR3 loop spans 18 amino acids. V shed 0 bases and J shed 4 bases, with 16 bases lying between them. Germline values: CDR1 LGHDT, CDR2 YNNKEL (reference sequence). The CDR3 loop reads CASSQDHFLGAGANVLTF. In DNA, the CDR3 is TGTGCCAGCAGCCAAGACCACTTCTTGGGGGCCGGGGCCAACGTCCTGACTTTC.

This rearrangement joins TRBV5-1 to TRBJ2-3; 12 bases match TRBD1. In germline, CDR1 is SGHRS, CDR2 YFSETQ. J was trimmed by 7 bases and V by 4 bases; bases with no gene match: 7. This CDR3 is built from 15 residues. CDR3 sequence: CASSVEGQGAYTQYF. The CDR3 coding sequence is TGCGCCAGCAGCGTGGAGGGACAGGGGGCATATACGCAGTATTTT.

The chain carries TRBV2 and TRBJ2-1; 10 positions agree with TRBD1. The germline V gene encodes CDR1 SNHLY and CDR2 FYNNEI. The CDR3 extends over 14 amino acids. V lost 8 bases and J lost 9; bases outside the gene matches: 10. DNA of the CDR3: TGTGCCAGCGGAGGACAGGGGGGAAATACTGAGCAGTTCTTC. It encodes CASGGQGGNTEQFF. The whole variable domain, filled in from reference TRBV2 and TRBJ2-1, reads EPEVTQTPSHQVTQMGQEVILRCVPISNHLYFYWYRQILGQKVEFLVSFYNNEISEKSEIFDDQFSVERPDGSNFTLKIRSTKLEDSAMYFCASGGQGGNTEQFFGPGTRLTVL.

The chain has TRBV24-1 and TRBJ1-2, with D tentatively TRBD1 (6 bases). Germline V gives CDR1 KGHDR, CDR2 SFDVKD. V was clipped by 5 bases and J by 7 bases, with 19 bases between them. The CDR3 is 15 residues long. The CDR3 here is CATSASSQGNFGYTF. For the CDR3, the DNA is TGTGCCACCAGTGCTTCATCTCAGGGGAATTTTGGCTACACCTTC.

The J gene is TRBJ2-4, the V gene TRBV3-1 (or the pseudogene TRBV3-2), with D possibly TRBD1 on 6 matching bases. The V gene's germline CDR1 is LGHDT and CDR2 YNNKEL (reference sequence). The germline V and J ends were trimmed by 5 bases and 8 bases, with 19 bases remaining between them. The CDR3 spans 15 residues. CDR3 loop: CASSFSRDNLDIQYF. The CDR3 coding sequence is TGTGCCAGCAGCTTTTCCCGGGACAACCTTGACATTCAGTACTTC.

The CDR3 protein is CASSQQGPPDTQYF. DNA of the CDR3: TGTGCCAGCAGCCAGCAGGGGCCCCCAGATACGCAGTATTTT. The J gene is TRBJ2-3, the V gene TRBV14; D is perhaps TRBD1 (6 bases). This CDR3 contains 14 residues. Germline V lookup: CDR1 SGHDN, CDR2 FVKESK. Trimming shortened V by 3 bases and J by 4 bases, and 11 bases separated the two germline ends.

The chain carries TRBV29-1 and TRBJ2-2; D perhaps matches TRBD2 (5 bases). The CDR3 consists of 14 residues. CDR1 is SQVTM and CDR2 is ANQGSEA in the germline V gene. Trimming stripped 5 bases from V and 0 bases from J, with 10 bases between. DNA for the CDR3: TGCAGCGTTCGCGGAGGAGCGAACACCGGGGAGCTGTTTTTT. Translated: CSVRGGANTGELFF.

V gene TRBV6-6 combines with J gene TRBJ1-3, with 7 bases fitting TRBD1. Germline V gene sequence: CDR1 MNHNY, CDR2 SVGAGI (reference sequence). This CDR3 comprises 15 residues. J was trimmed by 4 bases and V by 6 bases; bases with no gene match: 9. The CDR3, as DNA: TGTGCCAGCAGCCCCCAGAGGGGGCAAGGAAACACCATATATTTT. This translates into CASSPQRGQGNTIYF.

With respect to this clone: The same CDR3 also results from other DNA sequences found in this sample. The chain combines TRBV3-1 (or the pseudogene TRBV3-2) with TRBJ2-2, with 10 bases lining up with TRBD1. Germline CDR1 reads LGHDT; CDR2 reads YNNKEL (reference sequence). The length of the CDR3 is 16 residues. V shed 0 bases, J shed 4 bases, and the junction held 2 bases outside the gene matches. CDR3 DNA: TGTGCCAGCAGCCAAGATGGACAGGGGGGCACCGGGGAGCTGTTTTTT. As protein: CASSQDGQGGTGELFF.

This clone was recorded once. The chain joins TRBV24-1 to TRBJ2-5; possible D gene TRBD1, 6 bases. The CDR3 length is 16 residues. Per the germline V gene, CDR1 is KGHDR and CDR2 is SFDVKD. V dropped 5 bases and J dropped 5 bases, with 20 bases sitting between them. CDR3 sequence (DNA): TGTGCCACCAGTGCCCGCCTGACAGGTGGGATGGAGACCCAGTACTTC. This encodes CATSARLTGGMETQYF.

J is TRBJ1-5 and V is TRBV4-1; 7 bases agree with TRBD1. The CDR3 runs to 17 residues. Per the germline V gene, CDR1 is MGHRA and CDR2 is YSYEKL. The junction had 9 bases not matched to a gene; V was cut back by 0 bases and J by 4 bases. The CDR3 DNA sequence: TGCGCCAGCAGCCAAGATGCTATATCGGACAGGAATCAGCCCCAGCATTTT. Protein sequence: CASSQDAISDRNQPQHF.

This clone has only a few counts. Distinct nucleotide sequences in the sample also encode this CDR3. The chain employs TRBV5-1 and TRBJ2-1; 11 bases line up with TRBD1. CDR3 size: 14 residues. CDR1 SGHRS and CDR2 YFSETQ come from the germline V gene. Trimming took 3 bases from V and 7 from J; bases not matched to a gene: 3. The chain's CDR3 is CASSYGTGGNEQFF. CDR3 sequence (DNA): TGCGCCAGCAGCTACGGGACAGGGGGAAATGAGCAGTTCTTC.

This sequence joins TRBV2 and TRBJ2-7, with TRBD2 identical over 10 bases. CDR1 and CDR2 (germline): SNHLY, FYNNEI. There are 15 residues in the CDR3. V lost 5 bases to trimming and J lost 3 bases; unmatched junction nucleotides: 7. CDR3 region: CASSTQAGGFYEQYF. The CDR3 region has the DNA TGTGCCAGCAGTACGCAAGCGGGGGGGTTCTACGAGCAGTACTTC.

V gene TRBV5-8 combines with J gene TRBJ2-2, with D possibly being TRBD1 (6 bases). This CDR3 has 15 residues. Between the trimmed V and J ends, which lost 6 bases and 5 bases, there was a span of 17 bases. From germline, CDR1 is SGHTS and CDR2 YDEGEE. The CDR3 region has the DNA TGTGCCAGCACCGAATACAGGGTTCAAACCGGGGAGCTGTTTTTT. This codes for CASTEYRVQTGELFF.

V is TRBV9 and J is TRBJ2-2; D ambiguous. The V gene's germline CDR1 is SGDLS and CDR2 YYNGEE. This CDR3 is built from 14 residues. Trimming removed 4 bases from V and 4 bases from J, with 11 bases in between. The CDR3 coding sequence is TGTGCCAGCAGCCTGCGATCGCTCACCGGGGAGCTGTTTTTT. Protein: CASSLRSLTGELFF.

This sequence joins TRBV19 and TRBJ1-1; weak D call: TRBD1 (5 bases). Germline-derived CDR1 and CDR2 are LNHDA and SQIVND (reference sequence). V shed 5 bases and J shed 4 bases, with 17 bases lying between them. This CDR3 is 15 amino acids long. CDR3 bases: TGTGCCAGTAGTGGTCCGGGCAGGGTCGGCACTGAAGCTTTCTTT. Translated, it gives CASSGPGRVGTEAFF.

A remark on this clone: The same CDR3 can be traced to other DNA sequences in this sample. The genes are TRBV29-1 and TRBJ2-7; TRBD2 aligns across 12 bases. This CDR3 spans 14 amino acids. V lost 4 bases to trimming and J lost 3 bases; unmatched junction nucleotides: 4. The germline V gene has CDR1 SQVTM and CDR2 ANQGSEA. The CDR3 region is CSVVLAGGLYEQYF. The CDR3 nucleotides read TGCAGCGTTGTGCTAGCGGGGGGGCTCTACGAGCAGTACTTC.

V is TRBV9 and J is TRBJ1-5; no clear D. Germline loops: CDR1 SGDLS, CDR2 YYNGEE. V lost 5 bases to trimming and J lost 0 bases, with 12 bases between them. The CDR3 consists of 15 residues. The CDR3 nucleotides are TGTGCCAGCAGTGCTTCGGGATCTAGCAATCAGCCCCAGCATTTT. This gives the protein CASSASGSSNQPQHF.

This clone was seen a single time. In DNA form, the CDR3 reads TGTGCCAGTACCCTCAAACAGGGCTCCTATAATTCACCCCTCCACTTT. The encoded protein is CASTLKQGSYNSPLHF. V usage is TRBV19 and J usage is TRBJ1-6, with D perhaps TRBD1 (6 bases). The V gene's germline CDR1 is LNHDA and CDR2 SQIVND (reference sequence). The CDR3 has 16 residues. V was shortened by 7 bases and J by 0 bases, with 13 bases between the two germline ends.

V usage is TRBV4-2 and J usage is TRBJ2-1; D possibly corresponds to TRBD1 (6 bases). The CDR3 is made up of 13 amino acids. Germline CDR1 and CDR2: LGHNA and YNFKEQ. Trimming took 2 bases from V and 7 from J, leaving 9 bases between them. The CDR3 region has the DNA TGTGCCAGCAGCCAAAACAGGGAAAATGAGCAGTTCTTC. Translating gives CASSQNRENEQFF.